Given below is one T cell receptor (beta chain) in context. Its specificity is unknown. Germline V CDR1 and CDR2: MDHEN, SYDVKM. CDR3 length equals 14 residues. Trimming cost V 6 bases and J 3 bases; bases outside gene matches: 5. This sample stems from a study of CD8 T cell repertoires and HIV-1 epitope variants. Study information: Separate wells received one of Twenty-five Gag or Nef variant peptides. Epitopes were three Gag families plus Nef HW9 and YT9.

The assay was immunoSEQ multiplex PCR, and TCRdb's table has in-frame clones only and misses some. The table lists several thousand clones, roughly 60% of them singletons. The rearrangement joins TRBV28 to TRBJ1-2; 9 positions match TRBD1. What was sequenced was cultured CD8+ T cells derived from PBMCs. The sequence derives from a male donor with HIV. The CDR3 region has the DNA TGTGCCAGCAGCCGACAGGGGGACTACTATGGCTACACCTTC. It is translated as CASSRQGDYYGYTF.